The TCR beta chain under discussion was sequenced for a study of T cells in localized non-small cell lung cancer. This CDR3 has 15 residues. From germline, CDR1 is LNHDA and CDR2 SQIVND (reference sequence). V was shortened by 4 bases and J by 4 bases, with 16 bases between the two germline ends. This table comes from immunoSEQ multiplex PCR, and its TCRdb copy is limited to in-frame clones, with some not included. Among over 20,000 clones, around 88% were seen once, and the ten largest hold approximately 14%. This clonotype was obtained from a female donor older than 55 with stage I lung adenocarcinoma. The chain joins TRBV19 to TRBJ2-5; D could derive from TRBD1 or TRBD2 (7 bases each). The input for sequencing was peripheral blood, taken before any cancer treatment. CDR3 bases: TGTGCCAGTAGTAGATCGACAGGGAGGGTAGAGACCCAGTACTTC. It translates to CASSRSTGRVETQYF.